The TCR beta chain under discussion was sequenced for a study of shared clonotypes between healthy human individuals. The repertoire was sequenced with immunoSEQ multiplex PCR; TCRdb's copy has only in-frame clones and lacks some. The sample records about 1.1 million clones, about 72% being singletons. The ends lost 2 bases at V and 10 bases at J; junction bases unmatched: 8. Germline values: CDR1 SNHLY, CDR2 FYNNEI. The CDR3 loop spans 15 amino acids. This TCR was sampled from a man between 18 and 35 years old in good health. Some clones in this sample may be carry-over from other donors' samples. The J gene is TRBJ1-6, the V gene TRBV2; 7 bases map to TRBD1. Sequenced: memory CD4+ T cells from PBMCs. Documented subset: CD45RA-negative fraction. CDR3 protein: CASSEQGQKNSPLHF. CDR3 bases: TGTGCCAGCAGTGAACAGGGACAGAAGAACTCACCCCTCCACTTT. Variable domain in full (rest from reference TRBV2 and TRBJ1-6): EPEVTQTPSHQVTQMGQEVILRCVPISNHLYFYWYRQILGQKVEFLVSFYNNEISEKSEIFDDQFSVERPDGSNFTLKIRSTKLEDSAMYFCASSEQGQKNSPLHFGNGTRLTVT.